The 5 T cell receptor beta chains presented below share a single source sample, sequenced in a study of blood T cell repertoires in COVID-19. Clones were sequenced by immunoSEQ multiplex PCR, and TCRdb holds only the in-frame ones, with some missing. The sample consists of approximately 160,000 clones, roughly nine tenths of them appearing once. Sequenced sample: peripheral blood. The origin of the receptors is a man between 60 and 75 years old with active or convalescent COVID-19.

This chain connects TRBV25-1 to TRBJ2-2; D is perhaps TRBD1 (5 bases). Germline V gene lookup returns CDR1 MGHDK and CDR2 SYGVNS. Deletions cut 5 bases from V and 0 bases from J, with 16 bases between. The CDR3 loop spans 17 amino acids. CDR3 nucleotide sequence: TGTGCCAGCAGTACACCCCCCCCGACAGCGAACACCGGGGAGCTGTTTTTT. This gives the protein CASSTPPPTANTGELFF.

The J gene is TRBJ1-3, the V gene TRBV7-9, with 7 bases aligning to TRBD1. Germline lookup yields CDR1 SEHNR and CDR2 FQNEAQ (reference sequence). Trimming cost V 6 bases and J 4 bases; bases outside gene matches: 9. This CDR3 has 15 residues. CDR3 DNA: TGTGCCAGCAGGGATGACAGGGCAAGGGGAAACACCATATATTTT. This gives the protein CASRDDRARGNTIYF.

V and J are TRBV6-1 and TRBJ2-5; TRBD2 might be the D (5 bases). The CDR3 has 18 amino acids. Trimming took 2 bases from V and 0 from J, leaving 19 bases between them. Germline CDR1 reads MNHNS; CDR2 reads SASEGT. This CDR3 is CASSELGSVLDYQETQYF. CDR3 DNA sequence: TGTGCCAGCAGTGAATTGGGGAGCGTATTAGATTACCAAGAGACCCAGTACTTC.

The chain carries TRBV7-9 and TRBJ1-5, with TRBD1 matching 7 bases. V shed 6 bases and J 7 bases; nucleotides not matched to a gene: 6. The CDR3 sequence is 13 residues long. Per the germline V gene, CDR1 is SEHNR and CDR2 is FQNEAQ (reference sequence). The CDR3 sequence: CASRTGDGQPQHF. The CDR3 region has the DNA TGTGCCAGCAGAACAGGGGACGGGCAGCCCCAGCATTTT.

The rearrangement joins TRBV7-9 to TRBJ2-1; possible D gene TRBD1, 5 bases. Trimming stripped 5 bases from V and 0 bases from J, with 17 bases between. There are 17 residues in the CDR3. Germline loops: CDR1 SEHNR, CDR2 FQNEAQ (reference sequence). CDR3: CASSAQSGFISYNEQFF. The CDR3 DNA reads TGTGCCAGCAGCGCCCAATCAGGGTTTATCTCCTACAATGAGCAGTTCTTC.